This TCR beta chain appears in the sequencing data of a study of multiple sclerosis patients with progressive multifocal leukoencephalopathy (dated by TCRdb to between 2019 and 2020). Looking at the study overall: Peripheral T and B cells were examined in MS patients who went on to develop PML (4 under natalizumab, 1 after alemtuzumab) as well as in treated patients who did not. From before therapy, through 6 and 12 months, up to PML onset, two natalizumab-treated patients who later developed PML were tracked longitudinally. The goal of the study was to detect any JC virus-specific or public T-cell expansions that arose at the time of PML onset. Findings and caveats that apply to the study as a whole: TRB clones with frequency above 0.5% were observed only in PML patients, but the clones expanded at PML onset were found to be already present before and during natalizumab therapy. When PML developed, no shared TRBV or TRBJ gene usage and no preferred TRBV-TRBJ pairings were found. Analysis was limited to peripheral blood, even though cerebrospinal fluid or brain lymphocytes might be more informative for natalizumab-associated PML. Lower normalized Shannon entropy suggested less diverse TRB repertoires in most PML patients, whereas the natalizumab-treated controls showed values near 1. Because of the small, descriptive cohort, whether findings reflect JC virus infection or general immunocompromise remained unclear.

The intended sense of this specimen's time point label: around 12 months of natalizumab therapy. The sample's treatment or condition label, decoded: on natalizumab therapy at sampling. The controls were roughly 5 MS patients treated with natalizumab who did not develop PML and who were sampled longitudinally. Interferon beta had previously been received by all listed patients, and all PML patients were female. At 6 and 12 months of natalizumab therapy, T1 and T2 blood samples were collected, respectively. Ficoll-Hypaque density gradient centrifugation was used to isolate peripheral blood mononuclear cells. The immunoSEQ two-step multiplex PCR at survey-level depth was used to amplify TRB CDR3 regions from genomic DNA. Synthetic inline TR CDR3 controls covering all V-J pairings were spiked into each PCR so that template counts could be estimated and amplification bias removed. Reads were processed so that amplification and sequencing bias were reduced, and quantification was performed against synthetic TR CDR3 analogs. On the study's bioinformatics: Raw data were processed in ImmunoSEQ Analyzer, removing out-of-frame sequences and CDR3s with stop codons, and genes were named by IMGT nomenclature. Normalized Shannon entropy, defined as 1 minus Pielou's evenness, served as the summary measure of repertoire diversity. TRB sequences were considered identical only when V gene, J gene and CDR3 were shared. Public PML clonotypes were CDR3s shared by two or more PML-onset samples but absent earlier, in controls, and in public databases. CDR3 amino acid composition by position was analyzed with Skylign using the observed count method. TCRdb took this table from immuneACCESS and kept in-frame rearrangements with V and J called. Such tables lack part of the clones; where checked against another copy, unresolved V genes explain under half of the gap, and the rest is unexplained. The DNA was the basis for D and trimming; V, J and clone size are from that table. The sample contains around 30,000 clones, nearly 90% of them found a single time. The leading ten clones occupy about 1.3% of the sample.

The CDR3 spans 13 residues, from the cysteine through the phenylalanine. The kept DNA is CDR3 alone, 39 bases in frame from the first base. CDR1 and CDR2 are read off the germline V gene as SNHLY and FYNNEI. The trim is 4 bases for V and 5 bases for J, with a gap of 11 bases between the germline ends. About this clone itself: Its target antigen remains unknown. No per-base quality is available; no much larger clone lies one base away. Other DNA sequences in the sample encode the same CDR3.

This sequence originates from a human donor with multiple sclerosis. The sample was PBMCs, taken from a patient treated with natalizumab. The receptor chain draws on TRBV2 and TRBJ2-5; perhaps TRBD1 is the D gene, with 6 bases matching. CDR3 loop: CASSGQGLETQYF. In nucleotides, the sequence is TGTGCCAGCAGTGGTCAGGGGCTGGAGACCCAGTACTTC.